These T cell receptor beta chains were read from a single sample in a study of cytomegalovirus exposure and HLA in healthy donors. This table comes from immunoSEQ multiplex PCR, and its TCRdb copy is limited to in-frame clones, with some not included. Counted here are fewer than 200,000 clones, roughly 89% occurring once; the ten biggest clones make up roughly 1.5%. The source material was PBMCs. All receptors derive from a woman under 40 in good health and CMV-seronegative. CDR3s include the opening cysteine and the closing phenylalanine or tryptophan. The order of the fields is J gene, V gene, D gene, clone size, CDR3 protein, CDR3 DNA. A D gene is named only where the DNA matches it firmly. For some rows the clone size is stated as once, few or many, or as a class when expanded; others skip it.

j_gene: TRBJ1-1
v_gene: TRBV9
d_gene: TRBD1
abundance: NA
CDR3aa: CASSVERTGVTEAFF
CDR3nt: TGTGCCAGCAGCGTAGAACGGACAGGGGTCACTGAAGCTTTCTTT

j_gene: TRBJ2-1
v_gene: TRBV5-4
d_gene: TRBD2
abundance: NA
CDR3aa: CASSLLASGGTYNEQFF
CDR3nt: TGTGCCAGCAGCTTGTTAGCTAGCGGGGGAACCTACAATGAGCAGTTCTTC

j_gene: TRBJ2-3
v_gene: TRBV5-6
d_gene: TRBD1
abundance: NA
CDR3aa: CASSFRDRGADTQYF
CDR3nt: TGTGCCAGCAGCTTCCGTGACAGGGGGGCAGATACGCAGTATTTT

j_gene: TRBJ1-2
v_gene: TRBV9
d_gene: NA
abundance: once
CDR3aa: CASSGHLRDAGGGYTF
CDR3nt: TGTGCCAGCAGCGGACACCTCAGGGATGCAGGCGGCGGCTACACCTTC

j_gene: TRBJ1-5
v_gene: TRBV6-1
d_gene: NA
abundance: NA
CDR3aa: CASSEAAGPINQPQHF
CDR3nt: TGTGCCAGCAGTGAAGCGGCGGGACCGATCAATCAGCCCCAGCATTTT

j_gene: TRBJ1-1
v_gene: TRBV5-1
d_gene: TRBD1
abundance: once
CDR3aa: CASSQGQPNTEAFF
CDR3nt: TGCGCCAGCAGCCAGGGACAGCCGAACACTGAAGCTTTCTTT

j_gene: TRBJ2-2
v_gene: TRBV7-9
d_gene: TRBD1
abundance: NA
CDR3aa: CASSPTSSRDRGRTGELFF
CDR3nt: TGTGCCAGCAGCCCCACCTCCTCCCGGGACAGGGGGCGAACCGGGGAGCTGTTTTTT

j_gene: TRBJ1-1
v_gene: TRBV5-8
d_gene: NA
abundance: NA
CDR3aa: CASSRTVPTEAFF
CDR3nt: TGTGCCAGCAGCCGGACAGTACCCACTGAAGCTTTCTTT

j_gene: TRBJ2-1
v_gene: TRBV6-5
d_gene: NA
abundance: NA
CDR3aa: CASSRDSRYNEQFF
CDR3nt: TGTGCCAGCAGTAGGGACTCGCGATACAATGAGCAGTTCTTC

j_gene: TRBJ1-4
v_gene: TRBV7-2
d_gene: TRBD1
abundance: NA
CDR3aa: CASSLGDRVVEKLFF
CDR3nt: TGTGCCAGCAGCTTAGGGGACAGGGTCGTAGAAAAACTGTTTTTT

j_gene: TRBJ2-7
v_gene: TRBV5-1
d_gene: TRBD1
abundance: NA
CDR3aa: CASSLPGQDYEQYF
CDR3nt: TGCGCCAGCAGCTTACCGGGACAGGACTACGAGCAGTACTTC

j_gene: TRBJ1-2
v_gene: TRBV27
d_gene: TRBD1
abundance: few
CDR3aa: CASRGQGGGYGYTF
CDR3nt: TGTGCCAGCCGGGGACAGGGAGGAGGTTATGGCTACACCTTC

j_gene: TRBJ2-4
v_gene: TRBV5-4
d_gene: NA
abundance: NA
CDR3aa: CASSSSSLAKNIQYF
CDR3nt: TGTGCCAGCAGCTCCTCGTCTTTGGCCAAAAACATTCAGTACTTC

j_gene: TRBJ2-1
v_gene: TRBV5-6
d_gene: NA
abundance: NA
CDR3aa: CASSLTVGEQFF
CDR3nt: TGTGCCAGCAGCCTGACAGTCGGTGAGCAGTTCTTC

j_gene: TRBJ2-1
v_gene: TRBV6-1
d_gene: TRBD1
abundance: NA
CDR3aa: CASREEPVGQAFFGQFF
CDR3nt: TGTGCCAGCAGGGAAGAACCGGTTGGACAGGCCTTTTTCGGGCAGTTCTTC

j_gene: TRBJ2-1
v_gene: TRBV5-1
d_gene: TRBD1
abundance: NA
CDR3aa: CASSHRDSPNEQFF
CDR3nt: TGCGCCAGCAGCCACAGGGACAGTCCCAATGAGCAGTTCTTC

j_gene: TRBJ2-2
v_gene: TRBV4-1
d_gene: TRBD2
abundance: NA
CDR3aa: CASSQGSGGMNTGELFF
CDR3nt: TGCGCCAGCAGCCAAGGTAGCGGGGGGATGAACACCGGGGAGCTGTTTTTT

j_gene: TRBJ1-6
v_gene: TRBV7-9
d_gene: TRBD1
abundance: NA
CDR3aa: CASSPRTGGDSPLHF
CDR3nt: TGTGCCAGCAGCCCCAGGACAGGGGGCGATTCACCCCTCCACTTT

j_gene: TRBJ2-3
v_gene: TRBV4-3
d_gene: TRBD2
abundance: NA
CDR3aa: CASSHETSGGAVDTQYF
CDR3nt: TGCGCCAGCAGCCATGAGACTAGCGGGGGGGCCGTAGATACGCAGTATTTT

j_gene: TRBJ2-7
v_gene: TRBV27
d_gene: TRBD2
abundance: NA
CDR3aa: CASSWQRGSYEQYF
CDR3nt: TGTGCCAGCAGTTGGCAGCGGGGGTCCTACGAGCAGTACTTC

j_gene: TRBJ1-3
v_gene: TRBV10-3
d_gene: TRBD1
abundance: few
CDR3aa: CAIRQGNTIYF
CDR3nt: TGTGCCATCAGACAGGGGAACACCATATATTTT

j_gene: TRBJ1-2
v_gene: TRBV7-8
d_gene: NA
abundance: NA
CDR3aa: CASSLQVNYGYTF
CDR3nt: TGTGCCAGCAGCCTACAGGTTAACTATGGCTACACCTTC

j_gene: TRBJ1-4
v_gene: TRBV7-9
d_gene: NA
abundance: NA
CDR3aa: CASSLLQGYNEKLFF
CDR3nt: TGTGCCAGCAGCTTATTGCAGGGTTATAATGAAAAACTGTTTTTT

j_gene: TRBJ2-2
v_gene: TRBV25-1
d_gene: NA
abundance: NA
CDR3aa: CASSSRQADTGELFF
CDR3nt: TGTGCCAGCAGTAGTAGACAGGCGGACACCGGGGAGCTGTTTTTT

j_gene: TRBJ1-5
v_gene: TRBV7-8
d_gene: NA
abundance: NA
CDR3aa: CASSLEGGVLSNQPQHF
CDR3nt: TGTGCCAGCAGCTTAGAGGGGGGGGTCCTTAGCAATCAGCCCCAGCATTTT

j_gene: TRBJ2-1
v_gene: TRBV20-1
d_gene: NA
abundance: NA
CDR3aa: CSAARGNEQFF
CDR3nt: TGCAGTGCGGCCAGAGGGAATGAGCAGTTCTTC

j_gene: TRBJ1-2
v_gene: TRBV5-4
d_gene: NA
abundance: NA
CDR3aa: CASSSDSGTTGYGYTF
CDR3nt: TGTGCCAGCAGCTCGGACTCCGGGACAACTGGCTATGGCTACACCTTC

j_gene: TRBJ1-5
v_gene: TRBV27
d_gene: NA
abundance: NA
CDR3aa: CASSFAGGNQPQHF
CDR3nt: TGTGCCAGCAGTTTTGCAGGTGGCAATCAGCCCCAGCATTTT

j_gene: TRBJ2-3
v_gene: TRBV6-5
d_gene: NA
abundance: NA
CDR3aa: CASSWRQATDTQYF
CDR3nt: TGTGCCAGCAGTTGGCGACAGGCTACAGATACGCAGTATTTT

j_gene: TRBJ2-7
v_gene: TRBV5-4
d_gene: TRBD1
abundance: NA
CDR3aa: CASSLLGQGGEQYF
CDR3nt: TGTGCCAGCAGCTTGCTTGGACAGGGGGGCGAGCAGTACTTC

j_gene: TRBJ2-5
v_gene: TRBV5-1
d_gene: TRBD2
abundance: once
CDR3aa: CASTGRSGGETQYF
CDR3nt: TGCGCCAGTACAGGTCGTAGCGGGGGAGAGACCCAGTACTTC

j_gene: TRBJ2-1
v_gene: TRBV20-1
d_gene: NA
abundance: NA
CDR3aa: CSLAHEQFF
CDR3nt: TGCAGCTTAGCCCATGAGCAGTTCTTC

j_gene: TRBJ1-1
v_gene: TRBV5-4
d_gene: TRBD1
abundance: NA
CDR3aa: CASIDRGSMNTEAFF
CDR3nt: TGTGCCAGCATCGACAGGGGGTCCATGAACACTGAAGCTTTCTTT

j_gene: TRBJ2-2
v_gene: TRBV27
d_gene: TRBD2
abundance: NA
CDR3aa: CASRRTSDGTGELFF
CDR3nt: TGTGCCAGCAGACGGACTAGCGACGGCACCGGGGAGCTGTTTTTT

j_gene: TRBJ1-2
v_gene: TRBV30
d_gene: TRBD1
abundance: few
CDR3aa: CAWSIGTGGGYTF
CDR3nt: TGTGCCTGGAGTATCGGGACAGGGGGTGGCTACACCTTC

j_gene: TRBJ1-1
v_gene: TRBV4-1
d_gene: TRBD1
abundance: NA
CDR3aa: CASSQAGTGEGEAFF
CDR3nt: TGCGCCAGCAGCCAGGCCGGGACAGGGGAGGGTGAAGCTTTCTTT

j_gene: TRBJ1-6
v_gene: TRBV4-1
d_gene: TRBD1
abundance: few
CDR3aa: CASSPPGTGSSPLHF
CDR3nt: TGCGCCAGCAGCCCGCCCGGGACAGGGAGTTCACCCCTCCACTTT

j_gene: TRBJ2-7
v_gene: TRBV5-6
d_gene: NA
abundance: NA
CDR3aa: CASSYGTRYEQYF
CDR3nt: TGTGCCAGCAGCTACGGGACTCGTTACGAGCAGTACTTC

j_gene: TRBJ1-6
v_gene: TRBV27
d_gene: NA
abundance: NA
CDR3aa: CASSLRRPGSYNSPLHF
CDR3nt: TGTGCCAGCAGTCTACGGAGGCCGGGCTCCTATAATTCACCCCTCCACTTT